The 5 T cell receptor beta chains below were found in one sample sequenced in a study of cytomegalovirus exposure and HLA in healthy donors. The PCR used 60 Vbeta and 13 Jbeta primers. The data were produced by immunoSEQ multiplex PCR, yet TCRdb's version contains in-frame clones alone and is incomplete. The table lists 140,000 to 150,000 clones, 60% to 75% of them singletons. The material sequenced was PBMCs. The source is a man aged 25 to 40 in good health and CMV-seronegative.

The chain carries TRBV6-5 and TRBJ1-1, with D perhaps matching TRBD1 (5 bases). Trimming pared 1 base from V and 0 bases from J, leaving 9 bases between. CDR3 length: 15 residues. Looked up from germline, CDR1 is MNHEY and CDR2 is SVGAGI. Here the CDR3 DNA reads TGTGCCAGCAGTTACTTGACAGTCATGAACACTGAAGCTTTCTTT. Its translation is CASSYLTVMNTEAFF.

The chain uses TRBV27 and TRBJ1-4; D is possibly TRBD1 (6 bases). V shed 5 bases and J shed 6 bases, with 16 bases lying between them. This CDR3 has 15 residues. CDR1 and CDR2 (germline): MNHEY, SMNVEV (reference sequence). The chain's CDR3 is CASSPLRDIDEKLFF. The CDR3, as DNA: TGTGCCAGCAGTCCATTACGGGACATTGATGAAAAACTGTTTTTT.

This chain uses TRBV27 with TRBJ1-1; no clear D gene. Germline V gene sequence: CDR1 MNHEY, CDR2 SMNVEV (reference sequence). Trimming removed 2 bases from V and 0 bases from J, with 7 bases in between. The CDR3 contains 14 residues. CDR3 region: CASSLQAMNTEAFF. CDR3 DNA sequence: TGTGCCAGCAGTTTACAGGCAATGAACACTGAAGCTTTCTTT.

J is TRBJ1-5 and V is TRBV28, with 7 bases matching TRBD1. V dropped 5 bases and J dropped 5; count of bases not matched to a gene: 9. In germline, CDR1 is MDHEN, CDR2 SYDVKM. This CDR3 region has 15 residues. CDR3 protein: CASSPRGTADQPQHF. DNA of the CDR3: TGTGCCAGCAGTCCAAGGGGGACAGCAGATCAGCCCCAGCATTTT.

The chain combines TRBV7-2 with TRBJ2-1; tentatively, D is TRBD2 (7 bases). This CDR3 has 15 residues. Per germline, CDR1 SGHTA and CDR2 FQGNSA. V lost 10 bases, J lost 0 bases, and 16 bases lay in between. The CDR3 bases are TGTGCCACACGCAGAGGGGGGGGCTCCTACAATGAGCAGTTCTTC. The encoded protein is CATRRGGGSYNEQFF.